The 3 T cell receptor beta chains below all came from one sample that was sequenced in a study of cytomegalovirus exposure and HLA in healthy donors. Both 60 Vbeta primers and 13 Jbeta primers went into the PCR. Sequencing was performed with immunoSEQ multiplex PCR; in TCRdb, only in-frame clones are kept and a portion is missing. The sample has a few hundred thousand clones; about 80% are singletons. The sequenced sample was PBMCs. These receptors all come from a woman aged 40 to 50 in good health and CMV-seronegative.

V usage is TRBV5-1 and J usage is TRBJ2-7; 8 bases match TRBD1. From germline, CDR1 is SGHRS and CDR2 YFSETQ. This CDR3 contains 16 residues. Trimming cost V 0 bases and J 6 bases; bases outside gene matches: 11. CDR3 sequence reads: CASSLGGQGIGGEQYF. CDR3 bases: TGCGCCAGCAGCTTGGGCGGACAGGGTATCGGTGGCGAGCAGTACTTC. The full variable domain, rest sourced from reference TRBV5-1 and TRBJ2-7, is KAGVTQTPRYLIKTRGQQVTLSCSPISGHRSVSWYQQTPGQGLQFLFEYFSETQRNKGNFPGRFSGRQFSNSRSEMNVSTLELGDSALYLCASSLGGQGIGGEQYFGPGTRLTVT.

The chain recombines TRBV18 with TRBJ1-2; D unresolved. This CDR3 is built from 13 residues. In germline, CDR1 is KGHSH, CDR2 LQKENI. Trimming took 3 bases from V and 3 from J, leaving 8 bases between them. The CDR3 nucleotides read TGTGCCAGCTCACCGATCGGGGACTATGGCTACACCTTC. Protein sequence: CASSPIGDYGYTF.

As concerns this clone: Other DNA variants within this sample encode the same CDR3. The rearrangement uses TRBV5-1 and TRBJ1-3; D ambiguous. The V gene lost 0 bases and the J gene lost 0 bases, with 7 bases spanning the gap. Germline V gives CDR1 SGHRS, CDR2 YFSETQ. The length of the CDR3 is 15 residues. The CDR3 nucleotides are TGCGCCAGCAGCTTGGTGCCGGGCTCTGGAAACACCATATATTTT. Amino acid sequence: CASSLVPGSGNTIYF.